This TCR beta chain came from a study of blood T cell repertoires in COVID-19. Study information: The samples span acute and convalescent COVID-19 from the United States, Italy and Spain. T cells, B-cell-depleted T cells, or PBMCs supplied cDNA or gDNA.

CDR1 and CDR2 from the germline V gene are DFQATT and SNEGSKA (reference sequence). The CDR3 spans 11 residues. Trimming took 3 bases from V and 3 from J, leaving 4 bases between them. Study processing details: Estimated nucleated cell counts came from reference gene primer amplification. Sequenced by immunoSEQ multiplex PCR; TCRdb stores in-frame clones only, minus some. That table supplies the V and J calls and clone size; D and trimming were determined from the DNA. The sample includes 120,000 or so clones, roughly four fifths of them seen just once. The receptor was isolated from a man in his sixties with acute or convalescent COVID-19. Sequencing used peripheral blood. V is TRBV20-1 and J is TRBJ2-3; the D is unclear. The CDR3 is CSASFTDTQYF. In nucleotides, the CDR3 is TGCAGTGCTAGCTTTACAGATACGCAGTATTTT.